Each of the 22 T cell receptor beta chains below was sequenced from the same sample in a study of beta chain features in type 1 diabetes. Expressed TCRB transcripts were sequenced after all isolated RNA was converted to cDNA. Generated by immunoSEQ multiplex PCR, the TCRdb table keeps only in-frame clones and is missing some. This sample has hundreds of thousands of clones, with 13% to 15% found just once. The sample comprised naive CD4+ T cells from blood. Receptors were obtained from a woman aged 40 to 55 in good health.

The chain couples TRBV6-6 to TRBJ1-2; D might be TRBD1 (5 bases). With 2 bases removed from V and 7 bases from J, the gap between germline ends came to 17 bases. The germline CDR1 and CDR2 sequences are MNHNY and SVGAGI (reference sequence). The CDR3 consists of 15 residues. CDR3 sequence: CASSYGQGLSGGYTF. CDR3 coding DNA: TGTGCCAGCAGTTACGGTCAGGGCCTATCGGGTGGCTACACCTTC.

This clone was counted between two and nine times. The chain employs TRBV19 and TRBJ2-3; TRBD2 matches 12 bases. There are 16 residues in the CDR3. V lost 4 bases to trimming and J lost 1 base; unmatched junction nucleotides: 3. Per the germline V gene, CDR1 is LNHDA and CDR2 is SQIVND (reference sequence). The CDR3 reads CASSRRTSGGTDTQYF. As DNA, the CDR3 is TGTGCCAGTAGTAGACGGACTAGCGGGGGCACAGATACGCAGTATTTT.

V usage is TRBV18 and J usage is TRBJ1-1, with D unclear. CDR3 size: 14 residues. Per germline, CDR1 KGHSH and CDR2 LQKENI. The V and J ends lost 3 bases and 5 bases respectively, with 13 bases between them. Here the CDR3 reads CASSPKTEGTEAFF. CDR3 nucleotide sequence: TGTGCCAGCTCACCCAAAACCGAGGGTACTGAAGCTTTCTTT.

The V call is TRBV6-4, the J call TRBJ1-5; 8 nucleotides align to TRBD1. This CDR3 is built from 13 residues. The ends lost 6 bases at V and 5 bases at J; junction bases unmatched: 3. Per the germline V gene, CDR1 is MRHNA and CDR2 is SNTAGT. Here the CDR3 reads CASSEQGDQPQHF. DNA for the CDR3: TGTGCCAGCAGCGAACAGGGGGATCAGCCCCAGCATTTT.

J is TRBJ2-3 and V is TRBV9; 8 bases map to TRBD1. The CDR3 is 17 amino acids. Germline V gives CDR1 SGDLS, CDR2 YYNGEE. V trimming: 3 bases; J trimming: 10 bases; junction bases outside the gene matches: 19. The CDR3 reads CASSGDSYRQGKDAQYF. The CDR3 DNA follows: TGTGCCAGCAGCGGGGACTCGTACCGACAGGGGAAGGACGCGCAGTATTTT. Full variable domain (remainder filled in from reference TRBV9 and TRBJ2-3): DSGVTQTPKHLITATGQRVTLRCSPRSGDLSVYWYQQSLDQGLQFLIQYYNGEERAKGNILERFSAQQFPDLHSELNLSSLELGDSALYFCASSGDSYRQGKDAQYFGPGTRLTVL.

This clone appeared a few times. The J gene is TRBJ1-1, the V gene TRBV28; maybe TRBD1 (6 bases). CDR1 and CDR2 from the germline V gene are MDHEN and SYDVKM. The CDR3 totals 13 residues. Trimming pared 3 bases from V and 7 bases from J, leaving 12 bases between. Here the CDR3 reads CASSFGRGFEAFF. The CDR3 DNA reads TGTGCCAGCAGTTTCGGCAGGGGTTTTGAAGCTTTCTTT.

The V call is TRBV10-3, the J call TRBJ2-3; 9 bases align to TRBD2. Germline CDR1 is ENHRY and CDR2 is SYGVKD. V was clipped by 6 bases and J by 6 bases; unmatched bases: 4. There are 13 residues in the CDR3. The CDR3 nucleotides are TGTGCCATCAGGTCTAGCGGGGTTGATACGCAGTATTTT. Protein product: CAIRSSGVDTQYF.

The chain combines TRBV4-1 with TRBJ2-5; D gene uncertain. Deletions cut 0 bases from V and 7 bases from J, with 15 bases between. The germline gives CDR1 MGHRA, CDR2 YSYEKL. The CDR3 loop spans 15 amino acids. CDR3 coding DNA: TGCGCCAGCAGCCAAGAGGTAGATCGCCCCCGGACCCAGTACTTC. Translating it yields CASSQEVDRPRTQYF.

This chain joins TRBV7-9 and TRBJ1-2; 7 nucleotides agree with TRBD1. Looked up from germline, CDR1 is SEHNR and CDR2 is FQNEAQ (reference sequence). The CDR3 is 16 residues long. The V gene end was trimmed by 4 bases and the J gene end by 4 bases; junction bases not matched to a gene: 12. This chain's CDR3 is CASSSVQGTGVYGYTF. The CDR3 region has the DNA TGTGCCAGCAGCTCCGTACAGGGGACGGGGGTCTATGGCTACACCTTC.

This clone has a handful of counts. CDR3 in DNA: TGTGCCAGCAGTGAAGGGCCGCAGTGGGCAGCTTTCTTT. Its protein is CASSEGPQWAAFF. The chain uses TRBV2 and TRBJ1-1; the D is unclear. CDR1 and CDR2 (germline): SNHLY, FYNNEI. Trimming took off 1 base at V and 10 bases at J, with 13 bases between the two ends. The CDR3 has 13 residues. The complete variable domain, with remaining parts taken from reference TRBV2 and TRBJ1-1, reads EPEVTQTPSHQVTQMGQEVILRCVPISNHLYFYWYRQILGQKVEFLVSFYNNEISEKSEIFDDQFSVERPDGSNFTLKIRSTKLEDSAMYFCASSEGPQWAAFFGQGTRLTVV.

The chain has TRBV27 and TRBJ1-2, with a possible D match to TRBD1 (6 bases). Trimming shortened V by 3 bases and J by 10 bases, and 18 bases separated the two germline ends. Germline lookup yields CDR1 MNHEY and CDR2 SMNVEV (reference sequence). The CDR3 is 14 amino acids. The CDR3: CASSFRRGGADYTF. The CDR3 DNA reads TGTGCCAGCAGTTTCCGTAGAGGGGGGGCAGACTACACCTTC.

In this sample, this clone turned up a few times. V is TRBV27 and J is TRBJ1-2; D possibly corresponds to TRBD1 (5 bases). Trimming removed 0 bases at V and 4 bases at J, with 6 bases between. CDR3 length: 13 amino acids. Germline V lookup: CDR1 MNHEY, CDR2 SMNVEV (reference sequence). The CDR3 nucleotides read TGTGCCAGCAGTTTATCCCAGGGCTATGGCTACACCTTC. As protein: CASSLSQGYGYTF.

The chain has TRBV5-1 and TRBJ2-7, with D maybe TRBD1 (5 bases). Germline V CDR1 and CDR2: SGHRS, YFSETQ. This CDR3 region has 14 residues. V lost 0 bases and J lost 3, with 10 bases in between. The CDR3 region has the DNA TGCGCCAGCAGCTTGGGGCAGGGAATCTACGAGCAGTACTTC. It yields the protein CASSLGQGIYEQYF.

V usage is TRBV7-2 and J usage is TRBJ2-3, with TRBD2 matching 10 bases. This CDR3 has 14 residues. Germline-derived CDR1 and CDR2 are SGHTA and FQGNSA. V gave up 5 bases and J gave up 5 bases; unmatched junction bases: 4. CDR3 region: CASSRAGGRDTQYF. The CDR3 DNA reads as TGTGCCAGCAGCCGAGCGGGGGGGCGAGATACGCAGTATTTT.

The chain recombines TRBV6-5 with TRBJ1-4; TRBD1 might be the D (5 bases). The CDR3 runs 15 residues. Trimming pared 5 bases from V and 2 bases from J, leaving 12 bases between. Per germline, CDR1 MNHEY and CDR2 SVGAGI. CDR3 nucleotide sequence: TGTGCCAGCAGTCGGGGGACGGTGACTAATGAAAAACTGTTTTTT. It translates to CASSRGTVTNEKLFF.

V gene TRBV5-4 combines with J gene TRBJ1-2; 9 bases agree with TRBD1. The CDR3 loop spans 16 amino acids. Germline values: CDR1 SGHNT, CDR2 YYREEE (reference sequence). Trimming took 4 bases from V and 2 from J; bases not matched to a gene: 9. The CDR3 DNA reads as TGTGCCAGCAGCAAAGGACAGGGGAAAACAAACTATGGCTACACCTTC. The encoded protein is CASSKGQGKTNYGYTF. Based on the CDR3 plus reference TRBV5-4 and TRBJ1-2, the full variable domain is ETGVTQSPTHLIKTRGQQVTLRCSSQSGHNTVSWYQQALGQGPQFIFQYYREEENGRGNFPPRFSGLQFPNYSSELNVNALELDDSALYLCASSKGQGKTNYGYTFGSGTRLTVV.

This clone was detected a few times. The gene calls are TRBV6-1 and TRBJ2-1; 7 bases are shared with TRBD1. V lost 3 bases to trimming and J lost 15 bases; unmatched junction nucleotides: 11. Looked up from germline, CDR1 is MNHNS and CDR2 is SASEGT. This CDR3 spans 13 amino acids. In DNA form, the CDR3 reads TGTGCCAGCAGTGACGGACGGACAGGCCTTCTGTTCTTC. Translating it yields CASSDGRTGLLFF.

The chain couples TRBV7-9 to TRBJ2-3; 8 bases line up with TRBD2. CDR1 SEHNR and CDR2 FQNEAQ come from the germline V gene (reference sequence). This CDR3 has 15 amino acids. V trimming: 7 bases; J trimming: 6 bases; junction bases outside the gene matches: 12. In DNA, the CDR3 is TGTGCCAGCACCGTTTCTCGGGGGGGGCGGGATACGCAGTATTTT. Its translation is CASTVSRGGRDTQYF.

The J gene is TRBJ1-2, the V gene TRBV6-1; a weak D match, TRBD1 (5 bases). V was clipped by 6 bases and J by 2 bases, with 13 bases between them. CDR1 and CDR2 from the germline V gene are MNHNS and SASEGT. The CDR3 has 14 residues. The CDR3 coding sequence is TGTGCCAGCAGCGGGTATGGGGGGAACTATGGCTACACCTTC. Its translation: CASSGYGGNYGYTF.

This clone occurred a few times. V is TRBV4-3 and J is TRBJ1-2; no firm D call. The CDR3 loop spans 13 amino acids. From germline, CDR1 is LGHNA and CDR2 YSLEER. V lost 2 bases and J 13 bases, leaving 17 bases between the germline ends. Written as DNA, the CDR3 is TGCGCCAGCAGCCAAACGCTCGGCCCGGGTGGCACCTTC. It specifies CASSQTLGPGGTF.

This clone occurred a few times. Here the CDR3 reads CASSSPGVGTQYF. CDR3 DNA: TGCGCCAGCAGCTCTCCCGGGGTAGGGACCCAGTACTTC. V and J are TRBV5-1 and TRBJ2-5; D may be TRBD2 (5 bases). Germline V gives CDR1 SGHRS, CDR2 YFSETQ. This CDR3 is 13 amino acids long. The V gene lost 3 bases and the J gene lost 7 bases, with 13 bases spanning the gap.

This clone was seen only a few times. CDR3 sequence reads: CASSYGQLNSPLHF. The CDR3 DNA sequence: TGTGCCAGCAGCTACGGACAGCTTAATTCACCCCTCCACTTT. The J gene is TRBJ1-6, the V gene TRBV7-2; D might be TRBD1 (6 bases). V lost 4 bases and J 6 bases, leaving 10 bases between the germline ends. The CDR3 length is 14 residues. Germline V gives CDR1 SGHTA, CDR2 FQGNSA.